This note documents a single T cell receptor beta chain sequence. Antigen specificity is unknown. Other DNA sequences of this sample code for an identical CDR3. The CDR3 extends over 13 amino acids. CDR1 and CDR2 (germline): SGHRS, YFSETQ. The J segment lost 2 bases and the V segment lost 5 bases, leaving 3 bases of the junction unmatched. This sample stems from a study of shared clonotypes between healthy human individuals. The study, taken as a whole, reports: Sequencing depth was expected to influence donor clonotype sharing.

Sequenced by immunoSEQ multiplex PCR; TCRdb stores in-frame clones only, minus some. The sample contains about 2.1 million clones, 93% of which appear only once. CD45RO-negative cells were positively selected for CCR7, leaving out terminally differentiated effector memory CD45RA+ cells. The TCR sequence derives from a man aged 18 to 29 in good health. Some clones in this sample may be carry-over from other donors' samples. Source material: naive CD8+ T cells from PBMCs. This chain joins TRBV5-1 and TRBJ2-7; 8 positions match TRBD2. CDR3 residues: CASSLAGTYEQYF. CDR3 DNA: TGCGCCAGCAGTCTAGCGGGCACCTACGAGCAGTACTTC. Using reference TRBV5-1 and TRBJ2-7 for the parts outside the CDR3, the full variable domain is KAGVTQTPRYLIKTRGQQVTLSCSPISGHRSVSWYQQTPGQGLQFLFEYFSETQRNKGNFPGRFSGRQFSNSRSEMNVSTLELGDSALYLCASSLAGTYEQYFGPGTRLTVT.